This T cell receptor beta chain was observed in a study of blood T cell repertoires in COVID-19. Turning to the study itself: Italy, Spain and the United States were the sources of the convalescent and acute COVID-19 samples. Sample material is recorded as cDNA or gDNA derived from T cells, B-cell-depleted T cells, or PBMCs.

As handled by the study authors: Estimates of nucleated cell counts were drawn from the amplification of reference gene primers. The assay was immunoSEQ multiplex PCR, and TCRdb's table has in-frame clones only and misses some. The DNA gave D and trimming, while V, J and clone size come from that table. The sample lists around 55,000 clones; 85% to 90% were seen once. This TCR was sampled from a man between 60 and 70 years old with acute or convalescent COVID-19. Sequences were obtained from peripheral blood.

In DNA, the CDR3 is TGTGCCAGCAGCCCCGGGATGGGGACTGAAGCTTTCTTT. This encodes CASSPGMGTEAFF. The genes are TRBV7-3 and TRBJ1-1; no clear D gene. Germline V lookup: CDR1 SGHTA, CDR2 FQGTGA. Trimming removed 5 bases from V and 5 bases from J, with 12 bases in between. The CDR3 runs to 13 residues.